What follows describes a single T cell receptor beta chain. Its target is unknown. The data derive from a study of siplizumab effects on memory and regulatory T cells. Findings and limits, study-wide: The apparent diversity of naive T cells exceeded that of memory cells, and naive T cells seemed to make a major contribution to the alloresponse. The Treg-derived share of mappable alloreactive CD4+ clones averaged approximately 71% with siplizumab and 26.9% in controls. Memory cells that were CD4+ and unstimulated gave rise to alloreactive sequences, which siplizumab significantly reduced.

This CDR3 region has 18 residues. V shed 7 bases and J shed 1 base, with 25 bases lying between them. The V gene's germline CDR1 is SGHVS and CDR2 FQNEAQ. Only in-frame clones appear in the TCRdb table, and some are missing; sequencing was by immunoSEQ multiplex PCR. Of some 97,000 clones listed, roughly nine tenths are singletons. This clonotype originated in a human donor in good health. What was sequenced was Tregs sorted from blood. The chain has TRBV7-8 and TRBJ1-1, with a weak D call TRBD1 (5 bases). This CDR3 reads CASTGAGPSPSWNTEAFF. Here the CDR3 DNA reads TGTGCCAGCACCGGGGCAGGGCCCTCTCCATCATGGAACACTGAAGCTTTCTTT.